This T cell receptor (beta chain) came from a study of graft-versus-host responses after intestinal transplantation. Study-level background: Anti-thymocyte globulin induction, then tacrolimus and steroids for about three years, went to all recipients.

CDR3 length: 14 amino acids. CDR1 and CDR2 (germline): SGHTA, FQGTGA. Trimming shortened V by 2 bases and J by 3 bases, and 10 bases separated the two germline ends. TCRdb keeps only in-frame clones here, not all; method: immunoSEQ multiplex PCR. The table has some 85,000 clones, around 86% seen once. A remark on this clone: The antigen remains undetermined.

This chain joins TRBV7-3 and TRBJ1-1; D might be TRBD1 (6 bases). The sequencing here drew on unstimulated CD8+ T cells sorted from spleen or lymph node cells, taken before transplant. This TCR was recovered from a human donor who was the organ donor for an intestinal transplant. For the CDR3, the DNA is TGTGCCAGCAGCTTATGGGGGGCTCACACTGAAGCTTTCTTT. Encoded protein: CASSLWGAHTEAFF.